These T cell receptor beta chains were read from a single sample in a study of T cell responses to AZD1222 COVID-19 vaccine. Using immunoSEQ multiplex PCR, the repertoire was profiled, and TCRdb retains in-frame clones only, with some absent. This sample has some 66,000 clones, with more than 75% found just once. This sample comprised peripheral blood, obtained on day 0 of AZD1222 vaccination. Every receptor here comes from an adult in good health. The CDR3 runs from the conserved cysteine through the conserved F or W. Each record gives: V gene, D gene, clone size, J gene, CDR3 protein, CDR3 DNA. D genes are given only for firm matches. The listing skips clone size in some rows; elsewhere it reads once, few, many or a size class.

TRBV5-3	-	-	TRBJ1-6	CARSLFTQRQSSPLHF	TGTGCCAGAAGCTTGTTTACGCAACGACAAAGCTCACCCCTCCACTTT
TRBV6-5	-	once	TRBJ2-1	CASSYAGSRGNEQFF	TGTGCCAGCAGTTATGCTGGGAGTAGGGGAAATGAGCAGTTCTTC
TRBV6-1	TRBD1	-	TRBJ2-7	CASREDRVKRYEQYF	TGTGCCAGCAGGGAAGACAGGGTGAAGCGATACGAGCAGTACTTC
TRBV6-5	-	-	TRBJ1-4	CASRKGGEKLFF	TGTGCCAGCCGAAAGGGCGGGGAAAAACTGTTTTTT
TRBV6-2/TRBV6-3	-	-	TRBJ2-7	CASSYPGLGNEQYF	TGTGCCAGCAGTTATCCAGGGCTTGGTAACGAGCAGTACTTC
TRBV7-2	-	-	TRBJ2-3	CASTLLTSTDTQYF	TGTGCCAGCACCCTCCTGACTAGCACAGATACGCAGTATTTT
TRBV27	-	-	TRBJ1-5	CASSLSDSNQPQHF	TGTGCCAGCAGTTTATCGGATAGCAATCAGCCCCAGCATTTT
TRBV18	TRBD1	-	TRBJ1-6	CASSPPLDRGINSPLHF	TGTGCCAGCTCACCCCCCTTGGACAGGGGGATTAATTCACCCCTCCACTTT
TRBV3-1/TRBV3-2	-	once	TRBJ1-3	CASSPGQAGNTIYF	TGTGCCAGCAGCCCCGGTCAGGCTGGAAACACCATATATTTT
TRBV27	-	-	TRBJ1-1	CASSLGGRDTEAFF	TGTGCCAGCAGTTTAGGGGGTCGTGACACTGAAGCTTTCTTT
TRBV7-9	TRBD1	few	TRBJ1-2	CASSLVGGVDTYTF	TGTGCCAGCAGCTTAGTAGGGGGCGTTGATACCTACACCTTC
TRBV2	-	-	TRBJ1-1	CASSTQGINTEAFF	TGTGCCAGCAGTACGCAGGGGATCAACACTGAAGCTTTCTTT
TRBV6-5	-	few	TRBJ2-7	CASSYKFGVGYEQYF	TGTGCCAGCAGTTACAAGTTCGGAGTGGGCTACGAGCAGTACTTC
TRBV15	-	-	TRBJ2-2	CATSRERTLTGELFF	TGTGCCACCAGCAGAGAACGGACTCTCACCGGGGAGCTGTTTTTT
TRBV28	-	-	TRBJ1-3	CASESRGTPNTIYF	TGTGCCAGCGAGTCGAGAGGGACGCCCAACACCATATATTTT
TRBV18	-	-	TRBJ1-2	CASSPNKDMATVGYTF	TGTGCCAGCTCACCTAATAAGGACATGGCCACAGTGGGCTACACCTTC
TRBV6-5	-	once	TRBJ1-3	CASRDTNSGNTIYF	TGTGCCAGCAGAGACACTAACTCTGGAAACACCATATATTTT
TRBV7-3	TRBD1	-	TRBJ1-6	CASSLRDRGSNSPLHF	TGTGCCAGCAGCTTACGGGACAGGGGATCTAATTCACCCCTCCACTTT
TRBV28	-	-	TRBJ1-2	CASSPIRWAAGGYTF	TGTGCCAGCAGCCCTATTCGTTGGGCCGCCGGTGGCTACACCTTC
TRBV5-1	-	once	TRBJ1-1	CASSLGGLGAEAFF	TGCGCCAGCAGCTTGGGAGGGCTCGGGGCTGAAGCTTTCTTT
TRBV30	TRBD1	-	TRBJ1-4	CAWSVSVPGQGVANEKLFF	TGTGCCTGGAGTGTAAGCGTACCCGGACAGGGGGTTGCTAATGAAAAACTGTTTTTT
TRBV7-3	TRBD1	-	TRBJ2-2	CASTLGGDEYTGELFF	TGTGCCAGCACCTTAGGGGGCGACGAATACACCGGGGAGCTGTTTTTT
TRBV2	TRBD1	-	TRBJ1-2	CASRVQGAIRGYTF	TGTGCCAGCAGGGTACAGGGGGCAATAAGAGGCTACACCTTC
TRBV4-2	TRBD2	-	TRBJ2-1	CASSQEAGGPNEQFF	TGTGCCAGCAGCCAAGAAGCGGGAGGGCCGAATGAGCAGTTCTTC
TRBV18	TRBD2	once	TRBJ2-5	CASSPRTSPQETQYF	TGTGCCAGCTCACCACGGACTAGCCCGCAAGAGACCCAGTACTTC
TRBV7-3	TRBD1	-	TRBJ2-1	CASSPGGQGTREQFF	TGTGCCAGCAGCCCAGGGGGACAGGGGACTAGGGAGCAGTTCTTC
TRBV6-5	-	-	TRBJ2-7	CASRPYRDTSYEQYF	TGTGCCAGCAGGCCCTACCGGGACACCTCCTACGAGCAGTACTTC
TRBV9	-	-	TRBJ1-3	CASSPNSLGNTIYF	TGTGCCAGCAGCCCTAACAGCCTTGGAAACACCATATATTTT
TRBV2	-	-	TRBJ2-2	CASSGVGRNTGELFF	TGTGCCAGCAGTGGAGTGGGCAGAAACACCGGGGAGCTGTTTTTT
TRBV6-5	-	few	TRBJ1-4	CASSYGGYEKLFF	TGTGCCAGCAGTTACGGAGGGTATGAAAAACTGTTTTTT
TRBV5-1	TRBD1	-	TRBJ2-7	CASSLAAQGALLYF	TGCGCCAGCAGCTTGGCCGCCCAGGGGGCTTTGCTGTACTTC
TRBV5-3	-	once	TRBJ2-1	CARSFGSEQGGFNEQFF	TGTGCCAGAAGCTTTGGGTCGGAGCAGGGGGGCTTCAATGAGCAGTTCTTC
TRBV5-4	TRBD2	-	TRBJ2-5	CASSSRTSGPSGETQYF	TGTGCCAGCAGCTCCCGGACTAGCGGGCCTTCGGGGGAGACCCAGTACTTC